This TCR beta chain is from a study of blood T cells in healthy people across ages. Per sample, a minimum of 6 million PBMCs were isolated. Total RNA extraction produced at least 6 micrograms (per sample) for the study. The ends lost 4 bases at V and 3 bases at J; junction bases unmatched: 17. Germline CDR1 reads LGHNA; CDR2 reads YNFKEQ. The CDR3 has 20 residues. Using a J-beta primer mix together with a sample-barcoded 5' primer, a second PCR was run for roughly 7 to 11 cycles. A template-switch adaptor with 12 random nucleotides tagged each cDNA molecule. One entry per CDR3 protein results from TCRdb running MiXCR on the 5' RACE reads. Altogether 850,000 to 1,300,000 distinct CDR3 sequences are present, under 45% being singletons, with the ten largest covering approximately 20%.

The sequencing sample was made of blood. The rearrangement uses TRBV4-2 and TRBJ2-3; 12 bases line up with TRBD2. This TCR was sampled from a woman aged 55-70 years in good health. CDR3 protein: CASSPARGASGRGWTDTQYF. CDR3 sequence (DNA): TGTGCCAGCAGCCCAGCGAGGGGGGCTAGCGGGAGGGGTTGGACAGATACGCAGTATTTT.